The 21 T cell receptor beta chains below come from one sample, sequenced in a study of blood T cells in healthy people across ages. Through a sample-barcoded 5' primer and a J-beta primer mix, a second PCR was run for about 6 to 11 cycles. One entry per CDR3 protein results from TCRdb running MiXCR on the 5' RACE reads. Of 650,000 to 1,000,000 distinct CDR3 sequences detected, roughly 40% appear once; the ten largest clones hold approximately 13%. Sequenced material: blood. The receptors come from a man aged 18 to 30 in good health.

The chain uses TRBV20-1 and TRBJ2-5, with 12 positions matching TRBD2. V gave up 3 bases and J gave up 11 bases; unmatched junction bases: 10. CDR1 and CDR2 from the germline V gene are DFQATT and SNEGSKA (reference sequence). The CDR3 consists of 14 residues. CDR3 sequence: CSASRTSGANEQYF. The CDR3 bases are TGCAGTGCTAGTCGGACTAGCGGGGCCAATGAGCAGTACTTC.

This clonotype was seen a few times. The V gene is TRBV4-2, the J gene TRBJ2-1; 15 nucleotides match TRBD2. The V segment lost 0 bases and the J segment 3 bases; nucleotides outside the gene matches: 12. The CDR3 has 21 residues. The germline gives CDR1 LGHNA, CDR2 YNFKEQ. CDR3 protein: CASSQEWSTGLAGGNYNEQFF. The CDR3 DNA reads as TGTGCCAGCAGCCAAGAATGGTCCACGGGACTAGCGGGGGGCAACTACAATGAGCAGTTCTTC.

The chain couples TRBV5-5 to TRBJ1-2; 7 bases map to TRBD1. Losses at the gene ends were 4 bases for V and 0 bases for J; bases not matched to a gene: 6. The V gene's germline CDR1 is SGHKS and CDR2 YYEKEE (reference sequence). The CDR3 consists of 15 residues. CDR3 region: CASSGTGVANYGYTF. CDR3 nucleotide sequence: TGTGCCAGCAGCGGTACAGGGGTAGCTAACTATGGCTACACCTTC.

The chain carries TRBV29-1 and TRBJ1-2, with no clear D. Germline CDR1 SQVTM, CDR2 ANQGSEA. V was trimmed by 8 bases and J by 1 base, leaving 20 bases between them. CDR3 length equals 15 residues. The CDR3 region has the DNA TGCAGCTTTTTCGGCACAGCAGATCTTAACTATGGCTACACCTTC. Its protein product is CSFFGTADLNYGYTF.

This clonotype was counted a few times. This sequence joins TRBV3-1 and TRBJ2-3, with D perhaps TRBD2 (6 bases). Trimming took 4 bases from V and 2 from J, leaving 19 bases between them. Germline V gives CDR1 LGHDT, CDR2 YNNKEL (reference sequence). The CDR3 is made up of 17 amino acids. The CDR3 DNA is TGTGCCAGCAGCCCACATTGGGGGGATTTTAACACAGATACGCAGTATTTT. Translated: CASSPHWGDFNTDTQYF.

The CDR3 here is CASSPQDYTGELFF. The DNA of the CDR3 is TGTGCCAGCAGCCCGCAGGACTACACCGGGGAGCTGTTTTTT. This chain joins TRBV7-3 and TRBJ2-2, with D possibly matching TRBD2 (5 bases). Looked up from germline, CDR1 is SGHTA and CDR2 is FQGTGA. This CDR3 has 14 amino acids. V lost 5 bases and J lost 3, with 10 bases in between.

This clonotype was recorded a few times. The chain has TRBV29-1 and TRBJ1-1; perhaps TRBD1 as D (5 bases). The CDR3 contains 13 residues. Germline V CDR1 and CDR2: SQVTM, ANQGSEA. The CDR3 loop is CKGPDIATREAFF. In nucleotides, the CDR3 is TGCAAGGGCCCGGACATAGCGACTCGGGAAGCTTTCTTT.

This clonotype was seen repeatedly, ten times or more. The chain has TRBV4-1 and TRBJ1-1; D unclear. Germline V gives CDR1 MGHRA, CDR2 YSYEKL. Trimming took 1 base from V and 1 from J, leaving 7 bases between them. The CDR3 length is 14 residues. CDR3 bases: TGCGCCAGCAGCCAAGGTGGGGAGAACACTGAAGCTTTCTTT. Encoded protein: CASSQGGENTEAFF.

The V gene is TRBV28, the J gene TRBJ2-7, with TRBD1 identical over 8 bases. After removal of 5 bases from V and 4 bases from J, the junction contained 13 bases not matched to a gene. Per germline, CDR1 MDHEN and CDR2 SYDVKM. The CDR3 spans 16 residues. The CDR3 here is CASSLTRTGLEYEQYF. CDR3 DNA sequence: TGTGCCAGCAGTCTAACCCGGACAGGGCTAGAGTACGAGCAGTACTTC.

This sequence joins TRBV5-1 and TRBJ2-7; no clear D gene. The J call may be faulty, since TRBJ2-4 better matches the DNA end. The CDR3 runs 16 residues. Germline V gives CDR1 SGHRS, CDR2 YFSETQ. CDR3 nucleotides: TGCGCCAGCAGGCCTGACCCTCGAACCTGGGGAAACATTCAGTACTTC. Its protein product is CASRPDPRTWGNIQYF.

With regard to this clonotype: This sequence may be a read error, since a much larger clone differs from it by one base. The V call is TRBV5-1, the J call TRBJ2-5; tentatively, D is TRBD2 (6 bases). The CDR3 extends over 15 amino acids. The V end was cut by 5 bases, the J end by 2 bases, with 16 bases between. In germline, CDR1 is SGHRS, CDR2 YFSETQ. DNA for the CDR3: TGCGCCAGCAGACGAAAAGATAGCGGTCAAGAGACCCAGTACTTC. Its protein product is CASRRKDSGQETQYF.

This clonotype occurred a few times. The chain has TRBV5-1 and TRBJ2-5; 14 bases align to TRBD2. The V gene's germline CDR1 is SGHRS and CDR2 YFSETQ. With V trimmed by 4 bases and J by 2 bases, 7 bases remained unmatched. The CDR3 sequence is 17 residues long. The CDR3 DNA follows: TGCGCCAGCAGCCCCGGACTAGCGGGGGGACAACAAGAGACCCAGTACTTC. It specifies CASSPGLAGGQQETQYF.

This clonotype came up a few times. The V call is TRBV4-3, the J call TRBJ1-2, with D possibly TRBD1 on 5 matching bases. The CDR3 loop spans 14 amino acids. CDR1 is LGHNA and CDR2 is YSLEER in the germline V gene. With 0 bases removed from V and 7 bases from J, the gap between germline ends came to 12 bases. The CDR3 spells CASSQDRRDAGYTF. The CDR3 DNA sequence: TGCGCCAGCAGCCAAGATCGGAGGGACGCTGGCTACACCTTC.

This clonotype was seen a few times. This chain links TRBV20-1 with TRBJ2-3; possible D gene TRBD1, 5 bases. Per germline, CDR1 DFQATT and CDR2 SNEGSKA (reference sequence). The V end lost 1 base, the J end lost 2 bases, and 10 bases lay between the germline ends. The CDR3 runs to 14 residues. As DNA, the CDR3 is TGCAGTGCTAGAGTCGGCAGGGTCACAGATACGCAGTATTTT. Translating gives CSARVGRVTDTQYF.

This chain connects TRBV10-3 to TRBJ2-2; 9 bases map to TRBD1. V was pared by 5 bases and J by 5 bases, with 6 bases of the junction left unmatched. This CDR3 region has 15 residues. CDR1 and CDR2 (germline): ENHRY, SYGVKD. The CDR3 region is CAISFGGQGTGELFF. The CDR3 bases are TGTGCCATCAGTTTTGGAGGACAGGGGACCGGGGAGCTGTTTTTT.

The chain has TRBV27 and TRBJ2-4; possibly TRBD2 for D (6 bases). The end of the DNA fits TRBJ2-7 better, so the J call may be wrong. This CDR3 spans 15 amino acids. The germline gives CDR1 MNHEY, CDR2 SMNVEV (reference sequence). The DNA of the CDR3 is TGTGCCAGCAGTCCTAGGGGAGGTAGGGCTTACGAGCAGTACTTC. Its translation is CASSPRGGRAYEQYF.

As concerns this clonotype: Sequence at one end of the junction differs from germline and may be a read error. In nucleotides, the CDR3 is TGTGCCAGCAGTGCTCACACAGATGCGCAGTATTTT. Translated: CASSAHTDAQYF. The chain has TRBV2 and TRBJ2-3; unclear D gene. The CDR3 has 12 residues. From germline, CDR1 is SNHLY and CDR2 FYNNEI.

This clonotype has a handful of counts. The chain carries TRBV12-3 or TRBV12-4 and TRBJ1-5; possibly TRBD1 for D (6 bases). Trimming took 3 bases from V and 3 from J, leaving 15 bases between them. The CDR3 covers 16 residues. CDR3 nucleotides: TGTGCCAGCAGTTTTTCCAAACAGGGACTCAATCAGCCCCAGCATTTT. It yields the protein CASSFSKQGLNQPQHF.

This clonotype was picked up a small number of times. This rearrangement joins TRBV4-2 to TRBJ2-3; TRBD1 agrees at 7 bases. Trimming at V came to 2 bases and at J to 2 bases, leaving 4 bases not matched to a gene. The CDR3 covers 15 residues. The germline gives CDR1 LGHNA, CDR2 YNFKEQ. The CDR3 nucleotides are TGTGCCAGCAGCCAACTACAGGGGAACACAGATACGCAGTATTTT. It codes for CASSQLQGNTDTQYF.

The rearrangement joins TRBV15 to TRBJ2-5; D remains ambiguous. The germline V and J ends were trimmed by 3 bases and 5 bases, with 16 bases remaining between them. The CDR3 runs 15 residues. Per germline, CDR1 LNHNV and CDR2 YYDKDF (reference sequence). CDR3 residues: CATSRARTSGETQYF. In nucleotides, the CDR3 is TGTGCCACCAGCAGGGCCCGAACCTCGGGTGAGACCCAGTACTTC.

Only a few counts were recorded for this clonotype. This sequence joins TRBV7-2 and TRBJ1-2, with D tentatively TRBD1 (6 bases). Germline V gene data show CDR1 as SGHTA and CDR2 as FQGNSA. There are 16 residues in the CDR3. V lost 5 bases and J 4 bases, leaving 20 bases between the germline ends. CDR3 nucleotides: TGTGCCAGCAGCCTCACGGGGGCCCCTGGGGCCTATGGCTACACCTTC. Translation gives CASSLTGAPGAYGYTF. The full variable domain, in which reference TRBV7-2 and TRBJ1-2 provide the parts outside the CDR3, is GAGVSQSPSNKVTEKGKDVELRCDPISGHTALYWYRQSLGQGLEFLIYFQGNSAPDKSGLPSDRFSAERTGGSVSTLTIQRTQQEDSAVYLCASSLTGAPGAYGYTFGSGTRLTVV.